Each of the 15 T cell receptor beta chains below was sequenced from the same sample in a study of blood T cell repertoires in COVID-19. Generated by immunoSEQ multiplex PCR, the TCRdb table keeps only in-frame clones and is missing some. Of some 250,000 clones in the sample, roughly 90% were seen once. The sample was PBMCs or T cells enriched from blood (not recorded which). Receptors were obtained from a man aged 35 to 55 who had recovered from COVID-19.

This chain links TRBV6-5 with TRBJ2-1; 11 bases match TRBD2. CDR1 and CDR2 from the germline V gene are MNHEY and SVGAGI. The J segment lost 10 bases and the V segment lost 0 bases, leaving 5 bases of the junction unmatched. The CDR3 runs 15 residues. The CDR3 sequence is CASSYSTSGSGEQFF. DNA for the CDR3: TGTGCCAGCAGTTACTCTACTAGCGGGAGTGGCGAGCAGTTCTTC.

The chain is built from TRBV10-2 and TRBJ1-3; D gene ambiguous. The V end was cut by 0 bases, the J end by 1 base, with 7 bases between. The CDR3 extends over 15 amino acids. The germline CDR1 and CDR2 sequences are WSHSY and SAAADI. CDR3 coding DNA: TGCGCCAGCAGTGAGTCTTGGGCGTCTGGAAACACCATATATTTT. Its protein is CASSESWASGNTIYF.

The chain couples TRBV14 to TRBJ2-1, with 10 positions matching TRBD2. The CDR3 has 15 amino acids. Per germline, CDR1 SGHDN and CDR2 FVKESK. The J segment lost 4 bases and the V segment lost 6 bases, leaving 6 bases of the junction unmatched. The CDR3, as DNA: TGTGCCAGCAGACCGGCAGCGGGAGGGTACAATGAGCAGTTCTTC. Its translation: CASRPAAGGYNEQFF.

DNA for the CDR3: TGTGCTAGTGGTTTAAGACAGGATCAGCCCCAGCATTTT. Translation gives CASGLRQDQPQHF. This chain connects TRBV12-5 to TRBJ1-5; possible D gene TRBD1, 6 bases. Trimming removed 3 bases from V and 5 bases from J, with 8 bases in between. CDR1 LGHNT and CDR2 FRNRAP come from the germline V gene. This CDR3 is 13 amino acids long.

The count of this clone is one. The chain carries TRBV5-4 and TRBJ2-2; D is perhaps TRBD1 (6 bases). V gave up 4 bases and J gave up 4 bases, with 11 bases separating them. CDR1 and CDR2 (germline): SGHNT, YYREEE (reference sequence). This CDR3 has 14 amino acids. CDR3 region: CASSLGQSTGELFF. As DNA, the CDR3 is TGTGCCAGCAGCCTAGGACAGAGCACCGGGGAGCTGTTTTTT. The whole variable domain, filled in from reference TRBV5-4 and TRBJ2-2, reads ETGVTQSPTHLIKTRGQQVTLRCSSQSGHNTVSWYQQALGQGPQFIFQYYREEENGRGNFPPRFSGLQFPNYSSELNVNALELDDSALYLCASSLGQSTGELFFGEGSRLTVL.

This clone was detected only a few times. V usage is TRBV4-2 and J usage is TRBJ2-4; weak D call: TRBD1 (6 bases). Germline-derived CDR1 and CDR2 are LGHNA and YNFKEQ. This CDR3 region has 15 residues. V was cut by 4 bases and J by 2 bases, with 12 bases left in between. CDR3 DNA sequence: TGTGCCAGCAGCCCATGGCAGGGGACCAAAAACATTCAGTACTTC. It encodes CASSPWQGTKNIQYF.

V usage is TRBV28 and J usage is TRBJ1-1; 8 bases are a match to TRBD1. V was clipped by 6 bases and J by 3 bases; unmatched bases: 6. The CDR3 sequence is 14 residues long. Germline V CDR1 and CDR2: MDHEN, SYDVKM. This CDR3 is CASRLDRGDTEAFF. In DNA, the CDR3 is TGTGCCAGCAGACTAGACAGGGGAGACACTGAAGCTTTCTTT.

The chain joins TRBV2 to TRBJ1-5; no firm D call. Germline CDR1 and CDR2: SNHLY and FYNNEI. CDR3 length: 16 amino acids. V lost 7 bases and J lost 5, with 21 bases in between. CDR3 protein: CASTARSNYADQPQHF. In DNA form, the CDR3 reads TGTGCCAGCACCGCGAGGTCCAATTATGCGGATCAGCCCCAGCATTTT.

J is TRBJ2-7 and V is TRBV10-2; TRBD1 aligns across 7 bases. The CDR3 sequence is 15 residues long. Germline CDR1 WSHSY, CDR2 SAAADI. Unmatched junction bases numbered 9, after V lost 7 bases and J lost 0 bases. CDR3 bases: TGCGCCAGCAATGCCCTGGGACAGAGCTCCTACGAGCAGTACTTC. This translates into CASNALGQSSYEQYF.

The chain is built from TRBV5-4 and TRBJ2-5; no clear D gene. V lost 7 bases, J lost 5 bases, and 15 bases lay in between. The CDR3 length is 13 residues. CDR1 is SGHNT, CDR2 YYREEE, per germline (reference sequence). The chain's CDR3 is CASGSPVGETQYF. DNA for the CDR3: TGTGCCAGCGGGTCTCCGGTCGGGGAGACCCAGTACTTC.

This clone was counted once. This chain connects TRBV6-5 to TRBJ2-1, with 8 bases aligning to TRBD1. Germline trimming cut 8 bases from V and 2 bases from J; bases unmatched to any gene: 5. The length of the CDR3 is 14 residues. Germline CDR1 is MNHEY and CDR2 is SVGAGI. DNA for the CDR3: TGTGCCAGCGACGTGACAGGGGCCTACAATGAGCAGTTCTTC. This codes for CASDVTGAYNEQFF.

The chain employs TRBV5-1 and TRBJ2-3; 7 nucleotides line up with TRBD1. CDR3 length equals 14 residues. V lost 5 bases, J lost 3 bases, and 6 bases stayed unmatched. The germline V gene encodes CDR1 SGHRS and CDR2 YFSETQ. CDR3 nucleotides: TGCGCCAGCAGACCGAGACAGGGAACAGATACGCAGTATTTT. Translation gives CASRPRQGTDTQYF.

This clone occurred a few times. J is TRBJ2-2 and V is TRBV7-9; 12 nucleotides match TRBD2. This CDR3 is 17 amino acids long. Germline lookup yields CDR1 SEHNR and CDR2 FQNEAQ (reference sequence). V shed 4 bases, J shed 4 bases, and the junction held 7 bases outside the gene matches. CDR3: CASSSGLAGIGTGELFF. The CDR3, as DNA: TGTGCCAGCAGCTCCGGACTAGCGGGGATTGGCACCGGGGAGCTGTTTTTT. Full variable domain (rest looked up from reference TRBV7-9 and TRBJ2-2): DTGVSQNPRHKITKRGQNVTFRCDPISEHNRLYWYRQTLGQGPEFLTYFQNEAQLEKSRLLSDRFSAERPKGSFSTLEIQRTEQGDSAMYLCASSSGLAGIGTGELFFGEGSRLTVL.

CDR3 nucleotide sequence: TGTGCCAGCAGCCCCCAGGGCCTCTATGGCTACACCTTC. Its protein product is CASSPQGLYGYTF. This chain joins TRBV6-4 and TRBJ1-2; weak D call: TRBD1 (5 bases). Trimming shortened V by 6 bases and J by 4 bases, and 12 bases separated the two germline ends. The CDR3 has 13 amino acids. CDR1 is MRHNA and CDR2 is SNTAGT in the germline V gene.

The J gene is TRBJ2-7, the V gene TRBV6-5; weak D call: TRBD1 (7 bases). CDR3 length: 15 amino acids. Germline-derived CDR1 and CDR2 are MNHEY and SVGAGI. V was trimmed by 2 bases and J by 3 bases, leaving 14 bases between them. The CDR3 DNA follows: TGTGCCAGCAGTTACATGCGGGACAGCGACTACGAGCAGTACTTC. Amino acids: CASSYMRDSDYEQYF.